These T cell receptor beta chains were read from a single sample in a study of metastatic and nonmetastatic thyroid tumors. TCRdb redid the clone calls on the PCR reads using MiXCR. The data contain more than 35,000 clones, 13% of them singletons. The specimen was blood. These receptors all come from a female donor with papillary thyroid cancer or a benign thyroid nodule (not recorded which). Some clones in this sample may be carry-over from other donors' samples. Both conserved end residues are part of each CDR3. The order of the fields is J gene, D gene, clone size, CDR3 length, V gene, CDR3 protein, CDR3 DNA. D genes are given only for firm matches. Clone size is not always given. Where it is, it says once, few, many or a class for expanded clones.

j_gene: TRBJ2-1; d_gene: -; abundance: many; len: 13; v_gene: TRBV7-9; CDR3aa: CASSWVLANEQFF; CDR3nt: TGTGCCAGCAGCTGGGTTCTTGCTAATGAGCAGTTCTTC
j_gene: TRBJ2-3; d_gene: TRBD2; abundance: medium-sized; len: 15; v_gene: TRBV6-1; CDR3aa: CASSKTSGSTDTQYF; CDR3nt: TGTGCCAGCAGTAAGACTAGCGGGAGTACAGATACGCAGTATTTT
j_gene: TRBJ2-5; d_gene: -; abundance: -; len: 15; v_gene: TRBV18; CDR3aa: CASSRRDPRKETQYF; CDR3nt: TGTGCCAGCTCACGCCGGGACCCCAGGAAGGAGACCCAGTACTTC
j_gene: TRBJ1-2; d_gene: -; abundance: many; len: 12; v_gene: TRBV28; CDR3aa: CASALINYGYTF; CDR3nt: TGTGCGAGTGCGTTAATAAACTATGGCTACACCTTC
j_gene: TRBJ2-5; d_gene: -; abundance: many; len: 14; v_gene: TRBV19; CDR3aa: CASSPFQLQETQYF; CDR3nt: TGTGCCAGTAGTCCCTTCCAGCTACAAGAGACCCAGTACTTC
j_gene: TRBJ2-7; d_gene: TRBD1; abundance: many; len: 15; v_gene: TRBV5-1; CDR3aa: CASSLRDSTNYEQYF; CDR3nt: TGCGCCAGCAGCTTACGGGACAGCACAAACTACGAGCAGTACTTC
j_gene: TRBJ1-1; d_gene: -; abundance: many; len: 14; v_gene: TRBV10-2; CDR3aa: CASSESEGNTEAFF; CDR3nt: TGCGCCAGCAGTGAGTCGGAGGGGAACACTGAAGCTTTCTTT
j_gene: TRBJ1-1; d_gene: -; abundance: many; len: 13; v_gene: TRBV11-2; CDR3aa: CASSLDRGTEAFF; CDR3nt: TGTGCCAGCAGCTTAGACAGGGGCACTGAAGCTTTCTTT
j_gene: TRBJ2-1; d_gene: -; abundance: many; len: 14; v_gene: TRBV5-1; CDR3aa: CASTFGWGDHEQFF; CDR3nt: TGCGCCAGCACCTTTGGATGGGGAGACCATGAGCAGTTCTTC
j_gene: TRBJ2-3; d_gene: TRBD1; abundance: many; len: 15; v_gene: TRBV28; CDR3aa: CASSTRERGRDTQYF; CDR3nt: TGTGCCAGCAGTACCCGTGAAAGGGGGCGAGATACGCAGTATTTT
j_gene: TRBJ1-6; d_gene: -; abundance: many; len: 14; v_gene: TRBV3-1; CDR3aa: CASSRKGDFSPLHF; CDR3nt: TGTGCCAGCAGCCGTAAGGGGGATTTTTCACCCCTCCACTTT
j_gene: TRBJ2-7; d_gene: -; abundance: many; len: 11; v_gene: TRBV20-1; CDR3aa: CSAQNRDEQYF; CDR3nt: TGCAGTGCCCAAAACCGGGACGAGCAGTACTTC
j_gene: TRBJ2-3; d_gene: -; abundance: many; len: 18; v_gene: TRBV30; CDR3aa: CAWSVLRPSTWGTDTQYF; CDR3nt: TGTGCCTGGAGTGTATTACGTCCTAGCACTTGGGGCACAGATACGCAGTATTTT
j_gene: TRBJ2-7; d_gene: -; abundance: many; len: 15; v_gene: TRBV24-1; CDR3aa: CATSDFSRGGYEQYF; CDR3nt: TGTGCCACCAGTGATTTCAGCAGGGGAGGCTACGAGCAGTACTTC
j_gene: TRBJ2-7; d_gene: TRBD1; abundance: many; len: 14; v_gene: TRBV6-1; CDR3aa: CASRELDRSYEQYF; CDR3nt: TGTGCCAGCAGGGAACTGGACAGGTCCTACGAGCAGTACTTC
j_gene: TRBJ2-7; d_gene: -; abundance: few; len: 18; v_gene: TRBV6-1; CDR3aa: CASSVPTRGRGSSYEQYF; CDR3nt: TGTGCCAGCAGTGTTCCCACCCGCGGACGGGGTTCCTCCTACGAGCAGTACTTC
j_gene: TRBJ2-3; d_gene: -; abundance: many; len: 13; v_gene: TRBV19; CDR3aa: CASNAARSDTQYF; CDR3nt: TGTGCCAGTAACGCCGCGAGGTCGGATACGCAGTATTTT
j_gene: TRBJ1-6; d_gene: -; abundance: few; len: 13; v_gene: TRBV7-3; CDR3aa: CASSLENNSPLHF; CDR3nt: TGTGCCAGCAGCTTAGAGAATAATTCACCCCTCCACTTT
j_gene: TRBJ2-2; d_gene: TRBD1; abundance: many; len: 15; v_gene: TRBV5-1; CDR3aa: CASSLGGTGPGELFF; CDR3nt: TGCGCCAGCAGCTTGGGCGGGACAGGGCCCGGGGAGCTGTTTTTT
j_gene: TRBJ1-1; d_gene: TRBD1; abundance: many; len: 15; v_gene: TRBV9; CDR3aa: CASSGGGGLNTEAFF; CDR3nt: TGTGCCAGCAGCGGGGGAGGGGGCTTGAACACTGAAGCTTTCTTT
j_gene: TRBJ1-5; d_gene: -; abundance: many; len: 14; v_gene: TRBV20-1; CDR3aa: CSAVVGLGNQPQHF; CDR3nt: TGCAGTGCTGTGGTGGGTTTAGGGAATCAGCCCCAGCATTTT
j_gene: TRBJ2-7; d_gene: TRBD2; abundance: many; len: 17; v_gene: TRBV5-1; CDR3aa: CASSWGLSGRAPYEQYF; CDR3nt: TGCGCCAGCAGCTGGGGACTTAGCGGGAGGGCCCCCTACGAGCAGTACTTC
j_gene: TRBJ2-7; d_gene: -; abundance: -; len: 14; v_gene: TRBV12-3/TRBV12-4; CDR3aa: CASNQGRASYEQYF; CDR3nt: TGTGCCAGCAATCAAGGACGGGCCTCCTACGAGCAGTACTTC
j_gene: TRBJ1-4; d_gene: -; abundance: many; len: 12; v_gene: TRBV28; CDR3aa: CASSGLRGKLFF; CDR3nt: TGTGCCAGCAGTGGCCTCAGGGGAAAACTGTTTTTT
j_gene: TRBJ2-2; d_gene: -; abundance: -; len: 12; v_gene: TRBV28; CDR3aa: CASSSPYRVLLF; CDR3nt: TGTGCCAGCAGTTCCCCGTACAGGGTCCTGTTATTT
j_gene: TRBJ1-2; d_gene: -; abundance: -; len: 13; v_gene: TRBV5-1; CDR3aa: CASSFAGLDGYTF; CDR3nt: TGCGCCAGCAGCTTTGCAGGTCTTGATGGCTACACCTTC
j_gene: TRBJ2-7; d_gene: TRBD1; abundance: few; len: 16; v_gene: TRBV6-1; CDR3aa: CASKASGQGGIYEQYF; CDR3nt: TGTGCCAGCAAAGCTTCAGGACAGGGGGGAATTTACGAGCAGTACTTC
j_gene: TRBJ2-1; d_gene: -; abundance: -; len: 11; v_gene: TRBV3-1; CDR3aa: CASSHMGELFF; CDR3nt: TGTGCCAGCAGCCATATGGGTGAGCTGTTCTTC
j_gene: TRBJ1-2; d_gene: TRBD1; abundance: -; len: 13; v_gene: TRBV6-1; CDR3aa: CATSRQGKLGYTF; CDR3nt: TGTGCCACCAGCAGACAGGGAAAGTTGGGCTACACCTTC
j_gene: TRBJ1-3; d_gene: -; abundance: many; len: 15; v_gene: TRBV7-9; CDR3aa: CASSYVGISGNTIYF; CDR3nt: TGTGCCAGCAGCTATGTGGGGATCTCTGGAAACACCATATATTTT
j_gene: TRBJ2-7; d_gene: TRBD2; abundance: many; len: 15; v_gene: TRBV24-1; CDR3aa: CATSDPGTSGYEQYF; CDR3nt: TGTGCCACCAGTGATCCTGGGACTAGCGGCTACGAGCAGTACTTC